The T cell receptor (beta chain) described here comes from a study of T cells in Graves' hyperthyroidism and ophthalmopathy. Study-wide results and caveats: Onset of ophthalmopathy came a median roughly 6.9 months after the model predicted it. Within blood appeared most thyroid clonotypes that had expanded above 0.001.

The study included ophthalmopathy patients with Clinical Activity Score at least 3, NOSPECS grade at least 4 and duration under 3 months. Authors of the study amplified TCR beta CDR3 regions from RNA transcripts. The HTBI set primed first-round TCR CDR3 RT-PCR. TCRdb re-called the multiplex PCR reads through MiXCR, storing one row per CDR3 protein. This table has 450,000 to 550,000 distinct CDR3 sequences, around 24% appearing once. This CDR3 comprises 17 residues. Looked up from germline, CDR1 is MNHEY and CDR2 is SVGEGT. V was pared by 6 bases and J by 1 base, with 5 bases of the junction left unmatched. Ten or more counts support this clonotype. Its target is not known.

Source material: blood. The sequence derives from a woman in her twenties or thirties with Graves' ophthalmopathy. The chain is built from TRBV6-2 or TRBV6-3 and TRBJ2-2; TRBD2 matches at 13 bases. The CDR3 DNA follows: TGTGCCAGCAGAACAGGACTAGCGGGGGAGAACACCGGGGAGCTGTTTTTT. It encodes CASRTGLAGENTGELFF.